These 22 T cell receptor beta chains came from one sample sequenced in a study of T cell changes during pregnancy in multiple sclerosis. Method: immunoSEQ multiplex PCR; TCRdb's copy keeps in-frame clones and lacks some. The repertoire includes about 32,000 clones, approximately 89% of them detected once, and less than 6% sits in the top ten. The sample here was CD8+ T cells from peripheral blood mononuclear cells, taken in the first trimester of pregnancy. The source of these receptors is a female donor with multiple sclerosis, enrolled in a pregnancy study.

The V and J genes are TRBV11-2 and TRBJ1-1, with TRBD1 as a possible D gene (5 bases). Trimming removed 1 base from V and 10 bases from J, with 13 bases in between. The CDR3 totals 13 residues. Germline lookup yields CDR1 SGHAT and CDR2 FQNNGV. CDR3 DNA: TGTGCCAGCAGCTTAGTAACGGGCGGGGCAGCTTTCTTT. The encoded protein is CASSLVTGGAAFF.

The chain carries TRBV29-1 and TRBJ2-7; 8 nucleotides agree with TRBD1. This CDR3 has 14 residues. Germline assignment: CDR1 SQVTM and CDR2 ANQGSEA. V trimming: 0 bases; J trimming: 3 bases; junction bases outside the gene matches: 4. The CDR3 is CSVEDRGPFYEQYF. The CDR3 region has the DNA TGCAGCGTTGAAGACAGGGGGCCCTTCTACGAGCAGTACTTC.

This clone was counted only a few times. The CDR3, as DNA: TGCGCCAGCAGTCGGGGGGCGAAGAATCAGCCCCAGCATTTT. Protein product: CASSRGAKNQPQHF. The gene calls are TRBV10-1 and TRBJ1-5; D possibly corresponds to TRBD1 (6 bases). There are 14 residues in the CDR3. CDR1 and CDR2 from the germline V gene are WNHNN and SYGVQD (reference sequence). The V end was cut by 5 bases, the J end by 4 bases, with 12 bases between.

The genes are TRBV7-4 and TRBJ2-1; 9 bases agree with TRBD1. The CDR3 is made up of 15 amino acids. Germline V gene data show CDR1 as SGHVT and CDR2 as SQSDAQ. With V trimmed by 5 bases and J by 9 bases, 11 bases remained unmatched. CDR3 DNA: TGTGCCAGCAGCCTTGGGACAGGGCAAGCCGTTGAGCAGTTCTTC. As protein: CASSLGTGQAVEQFF.

This sequence joins TRBV27 and TRBJ2-3; weak D call: TRBD2 (5 bases). The V gene's germline CDR1 is MNHEY and CDR2 SMNVEV (reference sequence). V lost 4 bases to trimming and J lost 2 bases, with 19 bases between them. This CDR3 comprises 17 residues. CDR3 region: CASSSRGGSAYTDTQYF. For the CDR3, the DNA is TGTGCCAGCAGTTCCCGAGGCGGTAGCGCCTACACAGATACGCAGTATTTT.

The chain carries TRBV6-5 and TRBJ2-1; possible D gene TRBD1, 5 bases. Germline CDR1 and CDR2: MNHEY and SVGAGI. The length of the CDR3 is 11 residues. V lost 10 bases and J 9 bases, leaving 13 bases between the germline ends. In DNA form, the CDR3 reads TGTGCCACCTTAAAGGGGCGTGAGCAGTTCTTC. It encodes CATLKGREQFF.

The chain carries TRBV27 and TRBJ1-1, with 8 nucleotides matching TRBD1. V lost 5 bases to trimming and J lost 11 bases; unmatched junction nucleotides: 7. There are 12 residues in the CDR3. Germline V gives CDR1 MNHEY, CDR2 SMNVEV (reference sequence). The CDR3 is CASSPSRDRAFF. The CDR3 DNA follows: TGTGCCAGCAGTCCCTCCCGGGACAGGGCTTTCTTT.

The V call is TRBV11-2, the J call TRBJ2-1; 14 bases fit TRBD2. Germline assignment: CDR1 SGHAT and CDR2 FQNNGV. V lost 4 bases to trimming and J lost 9 bases; unmatched junction nucleotides: 14. The CDR3 covers 18 residues. The CDR3 region has the DNA TGTGCCAGCAGCTCCGGGACTAGCGGGAGCGCCGTATGGGGTGAGCAGTTCTTC. Amino acids: CASSSGTSGSAVWGEQFF.

This clone occurred once. This sequence joins TRBV5-6 and TRBJ1-1; TRBD1 is a possible D gene (5 bases). Trimming cost V 0 bases and J 6 bases, with 6 bases left between them. The germline gives CDR1 SGHDT, CDR2 YYEEEE. The CDR3 runs 12 residues. The CDR3: CASSLGTPEAFF. CDR3 in DNA: TGTGCCAGCAGCTTGGGGACACCTGAAGCTTTCTTT.

The chain joins TRBV30 to TRBJ1-5; D is possibly TRBD1 (6 bases). V was shortened by 1 base and J by 7 bases, with 17 bases between the two germline ends. The CDR3 extends over 15 amino acids. Germline V gives CDR1 GTSNPN, CDR2 SVGIG (reference sequence). In nucleotides, the CDR3 is TGTGCCTGGAGTGCCCTCCCAGGGGTTGGACAGCCCCAGCATTTT. Translation: CAWSALPGVGQPQHF.

In nucleotides, the CDR3 is TGTGCCAGCAGTCCCGGACTGTTCAATCAGCCCCAGCATTTT. This encodes CASSPGLFNQPQHF. The chain carries TRBV27 and TRBJ1-5; D not resolved. Germline V gives CDR1 MNHEY, CDR2 SMNVEV (reference sequence). The CDR3 runs 14 residues. V lost 5 bases to trimming and J lost 3 bases, with 11 bases between them.

This clone has only one observation. V usage is TRBV4-1 and J usage is TRBJ1-1; 10 bases map to TRBD1. The V gene end was trimmed by 3 bases and the J gene end by 5 bases; junction bases not matched to a gene: 6. The length of the CDR3 is 15 residues. Per the germline V gene, CDR1 is MGHRA and CDR2 is YSYEKL. The CDR3 protein is CASSQTGGAWTEAFF. The CDR3 DNA reads as TGCGCCAGCAGCCAGACAGGGGGCGCTTGGACTGAAGCTTTCTTT.

The chain employs TRBV5-5 and TRBJ1-5, with D perhaps TRBD1 (5 bases). The CDR3 spans 14 residues. The ends were cut back, 0 bases at V and 6 bases at J, with 10 bases in the middle. The germline V gene has CDR1 SGHKS and CDR2 YYEKEE (reference sequence). CDR3 loop: CASSLGKGAQPQHF. The CDR3 DNA follows: TGTGCCAGCAGCTTGGGAAAAGGGGCTCAGCCCCAGCATTTT.

In this sample, this clone is large. J is TRBJ1-3 and V is TRBV5-4, with 7 bases matching TRBD1. The CDR3 length is 16 residues. Unmatched junction bases numbered 8, after V lost 3 bases and J lost 2 bases. Looked up from germline, CDR1 is SGHNT and CDR2 is YYREEE (reference sequence). The CDR3 sequence is CASSWANTGAGNTIYF. In DNA, the CDR3 is TGTGCCAGCAGCTGGGCGAATACAGGGGCTGGAAACACCATATATTTT.

This rearrangement joins TRBV4-1 to TRBJ2-7; D is possibly TRBD2 (6 bases). Germline CDR1 and CDR2: MGHRA and YSYEKL. The germline V and J ends were trimmed by 2 bases and 4 bases, with 15 bases remaining between them. The CDR3 is made up of 15 amino acids. The CDR3 coding sequence is TGCGCCAGCAGCCAAAGGGAGGTCGAAGATTACGAGCAGTACTTC. Translating it yields CASSQREVEDYEQYF.

The rearrangement links TRBV9 to TRBJ1-3; weak D call: TRBD1 (5 bases). The CDR3 runs 14 residues. Germline CDR1 SGDLS, CDR2 YYNGEE. V lost 0 bases and J lost 8, with 12 bases in between. CDR3 DNA: TGTGCCAGCAGCGTAGCTAGGGGTCCGGACACCATATATTTT. This translates into CASSVARGPDTIYF.

This chain joins TRBV7-2 and TRBJ2-1, with a weak D call TRBD2 (5 bases). Trimming took 6 bases from V and 2 from J, leaving 14 bases between them. CDR3 length: 15 amino acids. Germline lookup yields CDR1 SGHTA and CDR2 FQGNSA. The CDR3 region has the DNA TGTGCCAGCAGACCCCGCGGACTGCCCTACAATGAGCAGTTCTTC. Translating it yields CASRPRGLPYNEQFF.

The chain has TRBV6-1 and TRBJ2-2; 8 bases are a match to TRBD2. This CDR3 is built from 15 residues. Trimming took 5 bases from V and 1 from J; bases not matched to a gene: 3. Germline loops: CDR1 MNHNS, CDR2 SASEGT. The chain's CDR3 is CASSPTSENTGELFF. In DNA, the CDR3 is TGTGCCAGCAGTCCGACTAGCGAGAACACCGGGGAGCTGTTTTTT.

The chain links TRBV28 to TRBJ2-1, with 10 positions matching TRBD2. CDR1 and CDR2 (germline): MDHEN, SYDVKM. CDR3 size: 15 residues. V dropped 3 bases and J dropped 8; count of bases not matched to a gene: 7. CDR3 loop: CASSFPSGRTYEQFF. In nucleotides, the CDR3 is TGTGCCAGCAGTTTCCCTAGCGGGAGAACCTATGAGCAGTTCTTC.

The chain has TRBV5-1 and TRBJ1-2; D perhaps matches TRBD1 (5 bases). The germline CDR1 and CDR2 sequences are SGHRS and YFSETQ. There are 15 residues in the CDR3. Trimming removed 1 base from V and 2 bases from J, with 12 bases in between. The CDR3 nucleotides read TGCGCCAGCAGCTTGTTACAGGAACCCAACTATGGCTACACCTTC. Translated: CASSLLQEPNYGYTF.

V gene TRBV19 combines with J gene TRBJ1-1; D unclear. V was cut by 7 bases and J by 1 base, with 10 bases left in between. Germline V lookup: CDR1 LNHDA, CDR2 SQIVND (reference sequence). This CDR3 comprises 13 residues. CDR3 coding DNA: TGTGCCAGTAATTATGACACGAACACTGAAGCTTTCTTT. This encodes CASNYDTNTEAFF.

The rearrangement links TRBV19 to TRBJ2-1, with 8 bases lining up with TRBD2. V lost 2 bases and J lost 1; bases outside the gene matches: 10. There are 18 residues in the CDR3. Germline assignment: CDR1 LNHDA and CDR2 SQIVND (reference sequence). The CDR3 DNA is TGTGCCAGTAGTATACTAGCGGGTGGTGTAGATTCCTACAATGAGCAGTTCTTC. Translated: CASSILAGGVDSYNEQFF.